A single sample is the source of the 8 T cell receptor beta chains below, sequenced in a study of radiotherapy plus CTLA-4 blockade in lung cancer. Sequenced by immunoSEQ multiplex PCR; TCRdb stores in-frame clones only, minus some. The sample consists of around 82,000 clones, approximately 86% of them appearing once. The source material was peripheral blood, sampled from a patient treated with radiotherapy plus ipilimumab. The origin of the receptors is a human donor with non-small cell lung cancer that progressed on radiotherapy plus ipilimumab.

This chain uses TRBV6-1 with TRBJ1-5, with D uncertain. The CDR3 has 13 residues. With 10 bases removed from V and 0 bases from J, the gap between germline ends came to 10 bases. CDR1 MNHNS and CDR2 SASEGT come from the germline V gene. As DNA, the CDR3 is TGTGCCACAGGTAGATATAGCAATCAGCCCCAGCATTTT. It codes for CATGRYSNQPQHF.

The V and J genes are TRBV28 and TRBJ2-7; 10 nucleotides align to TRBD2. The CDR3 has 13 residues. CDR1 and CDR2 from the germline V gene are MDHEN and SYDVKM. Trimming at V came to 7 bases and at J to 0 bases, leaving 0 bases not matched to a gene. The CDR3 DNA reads TGTGCCAGCATAGCGGGGGGCTCCTACGAGCAGTACTTC. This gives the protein CASIAGGSYEQYF.

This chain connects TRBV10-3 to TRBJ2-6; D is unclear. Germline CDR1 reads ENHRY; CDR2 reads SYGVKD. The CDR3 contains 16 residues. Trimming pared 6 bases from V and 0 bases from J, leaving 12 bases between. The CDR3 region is CAIREDGPSGANVLTF. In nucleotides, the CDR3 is TGTGCCATCAGAGAGGACGGTCCCTCTGGGGCCAACGTCCTGACTTTC.

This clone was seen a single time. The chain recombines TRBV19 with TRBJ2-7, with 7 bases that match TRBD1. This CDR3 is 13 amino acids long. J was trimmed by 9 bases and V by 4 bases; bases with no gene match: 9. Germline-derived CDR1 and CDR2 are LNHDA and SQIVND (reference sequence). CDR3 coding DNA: TGTGCCAGTAGTAATCTGGACAGGAGCAGGCAGTACTTC. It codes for CASSNLDRSRQYF.

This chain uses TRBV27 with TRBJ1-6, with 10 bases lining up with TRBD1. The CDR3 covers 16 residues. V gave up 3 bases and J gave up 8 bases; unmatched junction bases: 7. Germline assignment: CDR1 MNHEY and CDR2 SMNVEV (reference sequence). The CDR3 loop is CASSLSSGTGDSPLHF. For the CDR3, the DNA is TGTGCCAGCAGTTTGTCCTCCGGGACAGGGGATTCACCCCTCCACTTT.

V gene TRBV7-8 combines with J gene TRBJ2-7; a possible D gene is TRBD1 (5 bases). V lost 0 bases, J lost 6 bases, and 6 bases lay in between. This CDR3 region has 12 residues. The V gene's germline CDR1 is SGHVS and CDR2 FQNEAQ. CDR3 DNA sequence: TGTGCCAGCAGCTTAGCGCAGGGCGAGCAGTACTTC. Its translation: CASSLAQGEQYF.

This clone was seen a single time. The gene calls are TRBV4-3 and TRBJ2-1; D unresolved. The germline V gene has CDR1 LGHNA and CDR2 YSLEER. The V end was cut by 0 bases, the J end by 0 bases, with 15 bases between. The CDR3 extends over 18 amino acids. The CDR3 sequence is CASSQDPLWANSYNEQFF. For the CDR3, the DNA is TGCGCCAGCAGCCAAGATCCCCTCTGGGCGAACTCCTACAATGAGCAGTTCTTC.

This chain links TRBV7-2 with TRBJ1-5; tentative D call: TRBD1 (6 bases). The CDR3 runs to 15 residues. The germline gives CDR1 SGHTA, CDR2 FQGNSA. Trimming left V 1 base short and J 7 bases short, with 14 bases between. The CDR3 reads CASSLGGGPEQPQHF. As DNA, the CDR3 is TGTGCCAGCAGCTTAGGTGGGGGGCCGGAGCAGCCCCAGCATTTT.